The 17 T cell receptor beta chains given below trace back to one sample, sequenced in a study of shared clonotypes between healthy human individuals. Assay used: immunoSEQ multiplex PCR; TCRdb lists only in-frame clones, some missing. The data hold roughly 2.4 million clones, with approximately 96% observed a single time. Sample: naive CD4+ T cells sorted from blood. The subset here: CD45RA+ positively selected. The receptors derive from a man younger than 35 in good health.

This chain uses TRBV5-4 with TRBJ2-7; D is perhaps TRBD1 or TRBD2 (6 bases each). The CDR3 length is 16 residues. Per the germline V gene, CDR1 is SGHNT and CDR2 is YYREEE (reference sequence). V lost 0 bases and J 3 bases, leaving 16 bases between the germline ends. In DNA form, the CDR3 reads TGTGCCAGCAGCTTGGCGGGGGCTAGTGTAATCTACGAGCAGTACTTC. Translating it yields CASSLAGASVIYEQYF.

The V and J genes are TRBV10-1 and TRBJ2-7, with 8 bases fitting TRBD2. CDR1 is WNHNN and CDR2 is SYGVQD in the germline V gene (reference sequence). CDR3 length equals 15 residues. J lost 5 bases, V lost 0 bases, and 6 bases had no gene match. In nucleotides, the CDR3 is TGCGCCAGCAGTGAGTCGACGGGAGGGCGGGACGAGCAGTACTTC. It translates to CASSESTGGRDEQYF.

The chain joins TRBV10-2 to TRBJ2-7; TRBD1 matches 7 bases. CDR3 length equals 20 residues. The junction had 25 bases not matched to a gene; V was cut back by 6 bases and J by 2 bases. The germline CDR1 and CDR2 sequences are WSHSY and SAAADI. This CDR3 reads CASSHFVRQIEGAETYEQYF. CDR3 DNA: TGCGCCAGCAGCCACTTTGTTCGACAGATCGAGGGGGCCGAGACCTACGAGCAGTACTTC.

This chain links TRBV6-1 with TRBJ1-5; D gene unclear. V dropped 6 bases and J dropped 2 bases, with 11 bases sitting between them. The germline CDR1 and CDR2 sequences are MNHNS and SASEGT. The CDR3 is made up of 14 amino acids. The CDR3 loop is CASSPPSGNQPQHF. The CDR3 bases are TGTGCCAGCAGCCCACCTTCTGGCAATCAGCCCCAGCATTTT.

This clone was detected once. The chain combines TRBV6-1 with TRBJ2-5; perhaps TRBD2 as D (5 bases). The germline V and J ends were trimmed by 8 bases and 2 bases, with 12 bases remaining between them. The CDR3 runs 13 residues. Germline CDR1 reads MNHNS; CDR2 reads SASEGT. The CDR3 sequence: CASCRGQQETQYF. The CDR3, as DNA: TGTGCCAGCTGTCGGGGTCAGCAAGAGACCCAGTACTTC.

The chain joins TRBV9 to TRBJ1-2; 7 nucleotides line up with TRBD1. The CDR3 loop spans 12 amino acids. In germline, CDR1 is SGDLS, CDR2 YYNGEE. V trimming: 4 bases; J trimming: 6 bases; junction bases outside the gene matches: 3. The CDR3 sequence: CASSLRGDGYTF. The CDR3 DNA is TGTGCCAGCAGCCTCAGGGGGGATGGCTACACCTTC.

CDR3 coding DNA: TGTGCCAGTAGTATCTTTACGGGGAACGAGCAGTACTTC. The encoded protein is CASSIFTGNEQYF. The V gene is TRBV19, the J gene TRBJ2-7; D is perhaps TRBD2 (5 bases). V was cut by 3 bases and J by 5 bases, with 11 bases left in between. The CDR3 runs 13 residues. The germline CDR1 and CDR2 sequences are LNHDA and SQIVND (reference sequence).

The rearrangement uses TRBV27 and TRBJ2-5, with 7 bases fitting TRBD2. The CDR3 runs 17 residues. Germline V gene lookup returns CDR1 MNHEY and CDR2 SMNVEV (reference sequence). Trimming cost V 5 bases and J 3 bases; bases outside gene matches: 15. CDR3 DNA sequence: TGTGCCAGCAGTCCCATCGGGGGGAAAAGGGATGAAGAGACCCAGTACTTC. It encodes CASSPIGGKRDEETQYF.

The chain carries TRBV6-5 and TRBJ1-2, with no clear D. The CDR3 has 15 residues. The ends were cut back, 0 bases at V and 2 bases at J, with 10 bases in the middle. Germline CDR1 MNHEY, CDR2 SVGAGI. CDR3 in DNA: TGTGCCAGCAGTTACTCGCCCACATCAAACTATGGCTACACCTTC. Its translation is CASSYSPTSNYGYTF.

This chain connects TRBV30 to TRBJ1-4; D remains ambiguous. With 0 bases removed from V and 7 bases from J, the gap between germline ends came to 9 bases. This CDR3 is 13 amino acids long. From germline, CDR1 is GTSNPN and CDR2 SVGIG (reference sequence). CDR3 in amino acids: CAWSVRVSEKLFF. CDR3 sequence (DNA): TGTGCCTGGAGTGTACGGGTTAGTGAAAAACTGTTTTTT.

V is TRBV5-4 and J is TRBJ1-6; D possibly corresponds to TRBD1 (5 bases). The ends were cut back, 0 bases at V and 4 bases at J, with 8 bases in the middle. The germline CDR1 and CDR2 sequences are SGHNT and YYREEE (reference sequence). The CDR3 sequence is 15 residues long. Here the CDR3 reads CASSLGTGYNSPLHF. The CDR3 nucleotides are TGTGCCAGCAGCTTGGGCACAGGTTATAATTCACCCCTCCACTTT.

The chain combines TRBV6-1 with TRBJ1-1, with D possibly matching TRBD1 (5 bases). This CDR3 spans 13 amino acids. The germline V and J ends were trimmed by 6 bases and 8 bases, with 16 bases remaining between them. Germline assignment: CDR1 MNHNS and CDR2 SASEGT. The CDR3 DNA sequence: TGTGCCAGCAGCGCCACCCAGGGCAGAGAAGCTTTCTTT. Residues: CASSATQGREAFF.

As to this clone: The sample carries other DNA sequences with the same CDR3. V and J are TRBV28 and TRBJ2-2; D call uncertain. Germline assignment: CDR1 MDHEN and CDR2 SYDVKM. The CDR3 totals 12 residues. V lost 1 base and J lost 5, with 2 bases in between. CDR3 in DNA: TGTGCCAGCAGTTTATCGACCGGGGAGCTGTTTTTT. Its protein is CASSLSTGELFF.

The chain employs TRBV9 and TRBJ2-3; perhaps TRBD1 as D (5 bases). This CDR3 spans 15 amino acids. Germline V lookup: CDR1 SGDLS, CDR2 YYNGEE. Trimming removed 0 bases from V and 2 bases from J, with 10 bases in between. CDR3 DNA sequence: TGTGCCAGCAGCGTAGAAACAGGATTCACAGATACGCAGTATTTT. Amino acid sequence: CASSVETGFTDTQYF.

This clone has only one observation. The V and J genes are TRBV2 and TRBJ1-1, with TRBD1 matching over 7 bases. Germline values: CDR1 SNHLY, CDR2 FYNNEI. The CDR3 runs 15 residues. V gave up 5 bases and J gave up 1 base; unmatched junction bases: 7. The CDR3 DNA reads as TGTGCCAGCAGTTTAACGGGGACAGCGAACACTGAAGCTTTCTTT. Translation: CASSLTGTANTEAFF.

This chain connects TRBV6-6 to TRBJ2-1; 16 bases line up with TRBD2. CDR3 length: 16 residues. Germline assignment: CDR1 MNHNY and CDR2 SVGAGI (reference sequence). After removal of 2 bases from V and 7 bases from J, the junction contained 2 bases not matched to a gene. For the CDR3, the DNA is TGTGCCAGCAGTTACGGGACTAGCGGGAGGGCGAATGAGCAGTTCTTC. Translation: CASSYGTSGRANEQFF.

In this sample, this clone turned up once. Additional DNA sequences in this sample encode the identical CDR3. This rearrangement joins TRBV27 to TRBJ1-5; D perhaps matches TRBD1 (5 bases). Trimming took 2 bases from V and 1 from J, leaving 9 bases between them. The CDR3 extends over 15 amino acids. Per the germline V gene, CDR1 is MNHEY and CDR2 is SMNVEV (reference sequence). CDR3 loop: CASSLEGHSNQPQHF. The CDR3 region has the DNA TGTGCCAGCAGTTTAGAAGGACACAGCAATCAGCCCCAGCATTTT.